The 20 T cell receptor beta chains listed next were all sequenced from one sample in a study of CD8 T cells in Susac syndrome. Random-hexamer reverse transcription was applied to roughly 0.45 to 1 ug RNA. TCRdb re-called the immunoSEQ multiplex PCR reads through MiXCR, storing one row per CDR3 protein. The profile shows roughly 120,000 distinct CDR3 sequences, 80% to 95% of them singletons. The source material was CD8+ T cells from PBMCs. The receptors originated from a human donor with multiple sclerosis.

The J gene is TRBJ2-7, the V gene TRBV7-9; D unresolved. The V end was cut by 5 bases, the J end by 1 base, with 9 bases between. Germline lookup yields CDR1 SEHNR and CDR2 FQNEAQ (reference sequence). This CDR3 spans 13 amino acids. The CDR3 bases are TGTGCCAGCAGCCCTGAGATATCCTACGAGCAGTACTTC. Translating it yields CASSPEISYEQYF.

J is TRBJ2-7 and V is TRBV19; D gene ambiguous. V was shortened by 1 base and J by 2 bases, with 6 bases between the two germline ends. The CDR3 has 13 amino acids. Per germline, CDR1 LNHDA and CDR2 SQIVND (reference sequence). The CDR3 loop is CASSIAGTYEQYF. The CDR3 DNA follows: TGTGCCAGTAGTATAGCCGGCACCTACGAGCAGTACTTC.

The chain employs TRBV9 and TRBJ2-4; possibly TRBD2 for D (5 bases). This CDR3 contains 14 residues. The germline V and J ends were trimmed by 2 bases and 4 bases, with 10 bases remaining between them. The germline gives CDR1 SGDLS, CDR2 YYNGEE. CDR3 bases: TGTGCCAGCAGCGTCAGCGGCGGTAAAAACATTCAGTACTTC. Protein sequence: CASSVSGGKNIQYF.

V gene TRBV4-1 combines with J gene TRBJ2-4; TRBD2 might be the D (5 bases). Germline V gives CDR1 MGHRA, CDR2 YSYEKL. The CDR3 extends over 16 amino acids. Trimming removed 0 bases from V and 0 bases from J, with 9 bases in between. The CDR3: CASSQDRGLAKNIQYF. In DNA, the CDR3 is TGCGCCAGCAGCCAAGATCGGGGTCTAGCCAAAAACATTCAGTACTTC.

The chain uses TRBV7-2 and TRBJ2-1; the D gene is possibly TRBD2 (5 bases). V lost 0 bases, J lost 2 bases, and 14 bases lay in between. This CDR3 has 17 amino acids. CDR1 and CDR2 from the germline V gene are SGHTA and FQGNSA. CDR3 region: CASSLAWTFAPYNEQFF. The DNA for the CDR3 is TGTGCCAGCAGCTTAGCGTGGACTTTTGCCCCCTACAATGAGCAGTTCTTC.

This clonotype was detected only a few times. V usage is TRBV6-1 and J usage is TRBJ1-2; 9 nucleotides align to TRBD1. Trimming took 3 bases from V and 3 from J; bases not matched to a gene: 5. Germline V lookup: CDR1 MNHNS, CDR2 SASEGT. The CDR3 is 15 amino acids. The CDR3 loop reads CASSDYRGRDYGYTF. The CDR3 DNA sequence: TGTGCCAGCAGTGATTACAGGGGGCGGGACTATGGCTACACCTTC.

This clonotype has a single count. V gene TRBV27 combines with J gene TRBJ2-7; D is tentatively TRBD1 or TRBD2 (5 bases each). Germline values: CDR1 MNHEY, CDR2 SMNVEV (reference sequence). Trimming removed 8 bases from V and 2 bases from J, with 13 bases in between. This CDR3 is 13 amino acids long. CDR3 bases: TGTGCCAGCGGCCCGGGACGACCCTACGAGCAGTACTTC. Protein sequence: CASGPGRPYEQYF.

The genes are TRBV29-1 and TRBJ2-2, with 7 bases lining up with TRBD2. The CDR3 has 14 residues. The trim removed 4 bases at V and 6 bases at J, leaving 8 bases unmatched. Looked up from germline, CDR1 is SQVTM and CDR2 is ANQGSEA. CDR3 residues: CSVVGGSRAGELFF. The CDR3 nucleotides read TGCAGCGTTGTGGGCGGGAGTCGCGCCGGGGAGCTGTTTTTT.

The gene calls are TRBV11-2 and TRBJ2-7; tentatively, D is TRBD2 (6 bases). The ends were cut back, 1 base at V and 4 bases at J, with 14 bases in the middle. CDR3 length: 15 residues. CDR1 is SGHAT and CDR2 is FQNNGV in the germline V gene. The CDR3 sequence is CASSLGHGGPYEQYF. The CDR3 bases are TGTGCCAGCAGCTTAGGTCACGGGGGTCCTTACGAGCAGTACTTC.

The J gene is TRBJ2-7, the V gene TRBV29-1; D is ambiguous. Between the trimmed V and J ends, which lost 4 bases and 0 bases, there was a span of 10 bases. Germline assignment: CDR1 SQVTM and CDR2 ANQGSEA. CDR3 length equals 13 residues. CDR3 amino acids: CSVVDSSSYEQYF. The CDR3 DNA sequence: TGCAGCGTTGTGGATTCCAGCTCCTACGAGCAGTACTTC.

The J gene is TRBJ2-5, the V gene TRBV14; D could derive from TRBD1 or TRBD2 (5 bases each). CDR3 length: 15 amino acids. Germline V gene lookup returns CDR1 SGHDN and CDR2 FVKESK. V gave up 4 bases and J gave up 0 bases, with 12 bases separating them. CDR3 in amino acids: CASSPGRLYQETQYF. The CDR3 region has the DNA TGTGCCAGCAGCCCGGGGCGGCTGTACCAAGAGACCCAGTACTTC.

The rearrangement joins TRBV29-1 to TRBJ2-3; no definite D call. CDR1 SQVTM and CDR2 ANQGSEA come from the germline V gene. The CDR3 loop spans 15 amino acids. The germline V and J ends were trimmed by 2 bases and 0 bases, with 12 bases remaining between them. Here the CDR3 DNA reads TGCAGCGTTGAAAAAATCGGATCTAGCACAGATACGCAGTATTTT. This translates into CSVEKIGSSTDTQYF.

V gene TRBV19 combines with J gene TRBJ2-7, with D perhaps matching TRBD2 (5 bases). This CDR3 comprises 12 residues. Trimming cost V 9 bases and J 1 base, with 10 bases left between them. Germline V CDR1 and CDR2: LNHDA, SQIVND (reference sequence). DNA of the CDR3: TGTGCCAGAAAGAGGGAGTCCTACGAGCAGTACGTC. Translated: CARKRESYEQYV.

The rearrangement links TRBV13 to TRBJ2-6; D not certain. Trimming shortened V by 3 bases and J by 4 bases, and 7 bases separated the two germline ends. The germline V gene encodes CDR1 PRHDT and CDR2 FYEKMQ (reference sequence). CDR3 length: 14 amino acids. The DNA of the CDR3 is TGTGCCAGCAGCTTGATGGGGGGGGCCAACGTCCTGACTTTC. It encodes CASSLMGGANVLTF.

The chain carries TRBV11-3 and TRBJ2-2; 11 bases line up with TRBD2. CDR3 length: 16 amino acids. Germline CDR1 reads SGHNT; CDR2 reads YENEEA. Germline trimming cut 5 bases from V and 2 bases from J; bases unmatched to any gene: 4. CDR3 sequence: CASSLGLAANTGELFF. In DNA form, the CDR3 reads TGTGCCAGCAGCCTGGGACTAGCGGCTAACACCGGGGAGCTGTTTTTT.

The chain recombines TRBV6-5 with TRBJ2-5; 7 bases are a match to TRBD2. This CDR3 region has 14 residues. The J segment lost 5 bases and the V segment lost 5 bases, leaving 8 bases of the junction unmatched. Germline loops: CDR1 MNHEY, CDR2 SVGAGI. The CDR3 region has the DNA TGTGCCAGCAGTCCCCGGGCGGGGGAGGAGACCCAGTACTTC. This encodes CASSPRAGEETQYF.

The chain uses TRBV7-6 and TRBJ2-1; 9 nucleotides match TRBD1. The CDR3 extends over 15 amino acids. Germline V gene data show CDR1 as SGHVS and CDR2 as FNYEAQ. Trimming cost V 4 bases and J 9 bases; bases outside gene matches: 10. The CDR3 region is CASSSGDRALVEQFF. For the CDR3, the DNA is TGTGCCAGCAGCTCAGGGGACAGGGCTCTGGTTGAGCAGTTCTTC.

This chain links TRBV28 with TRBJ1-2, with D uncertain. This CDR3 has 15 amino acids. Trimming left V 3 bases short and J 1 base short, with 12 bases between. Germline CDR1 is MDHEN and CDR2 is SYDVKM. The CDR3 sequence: CASSFNLLGNYGYTF. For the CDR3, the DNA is TGTGCCAGCAGTTTCAATCTCCTGGGTAACTATGGCTACACCTTC.

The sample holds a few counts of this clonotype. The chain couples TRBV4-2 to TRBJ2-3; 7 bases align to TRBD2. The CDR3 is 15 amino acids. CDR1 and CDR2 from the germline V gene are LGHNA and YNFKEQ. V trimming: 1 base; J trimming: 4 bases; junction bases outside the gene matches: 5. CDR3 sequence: CASSQASGVSDTQYF. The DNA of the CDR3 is TGTGCCAGCAGCCAAGCTAGCGGAGTGTCAGATACGCAGTATTTT.

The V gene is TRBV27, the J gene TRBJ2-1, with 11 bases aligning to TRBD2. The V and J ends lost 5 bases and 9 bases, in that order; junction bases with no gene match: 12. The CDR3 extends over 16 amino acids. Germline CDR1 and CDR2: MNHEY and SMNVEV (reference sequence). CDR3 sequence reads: CASSPDSGRAVGEQFF. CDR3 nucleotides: TGTGCCAGCAGTCCGGATAGCGGGAGGGCCGTGGGTGAGCAGTTCTTC.